This T cell receptor (beta chain) was documented in a study of cytomegalovirus exposure and HLA in healthy donors. In the study overall: A later analysis reported the same platform for the 120 validation repertoires and the approximately 700 first-cohort repertoires.

The V end lost 0 bases, the J end lost 6 bases, and 6 bases lay between the germline ends. CDR3 length equals 11 residues. Germline V gene sequence: CDR1 DFQATT, CDR2 SNEGSKA (reference sequence). The table came from immunoSEQ multiplex PCR; TCRdb's copy has only in-frame clones and leaves some out. The data show about 130,000 clones, about nine tenths seen once. This clone was observed once. This TCR was recovered from a man aged 25-40 years in good health and CMV-seronegative. Material: PBMCs. The chain employs TRBV20-1 and TRBJ2-7, with unresolved D. CDR3 nucleotides: TGCAGTGCTAGAGATCTCTTCGAGCAGTACTTC. Amino acid sequence: CSARDLFEQYF.